These T cell receptor beta chains were read from a single sample in a study of a mutant IDH1 vaccine in newly diagnosed glioma. Method: immunoSEQ multiplex PCR; TCRdb's copy keeps in-frame clones and lacks some. The table lists around 65,000 clones, approximately 80% of them singletons. These TCRs' antigens remain unknown. This specimen was PBMCs, taken from a glioma patient whose treatment included an IDH1 peptide vaccine. The receptors stem from a man aged 50 to 60 with glioma. CDR3s include the opening cysteine and the closing phenylalanine or tryptophan. Rows give clone size only sometimes, using once, few, many, or a class for an expanded clone.

J: TRBJ2-1; V: TRBV13; size: .; CDR3: CASSLGRGPGGLKGNEQFF
J: TRBJ1-1; V: TRBV9; size: few; CDR3: CASSHPGTNTEAFF
J: TRBJ2-3; V: TRBV25-1; size: .; CDR3: CASSELAERTDTQYF
J: TRBJ2-3; V: TRBV4-2; size: .; CDR3: CASSQGTLETDTQYF
J: TRBJ2-4; V: TRBV7-2; size: few; CDR3: CASSPLKNIQYF
J: TRBJ1-6; V: TRBV19; size: .; CDR3: CASTDWGRGGSPLHF
J: TRBJ1-4; V: TRBV25-1; size: .; CDR3: CASSGGSSEKLFF
J: TRBJ2-2; V: TRBV5-1; size: .; CDR3: CASSFSFGRGRRFAGELFF
J: TRBJ1-2; V: TRBV19; size: .; CDR3: CASRPGGGLDGYTF
J: TRBJ2-7; V: TRBV19; size: .; CDR3: CASSITGGSSYEQYF
J: TRBJ2-7; V: TRBV5-1; size: .; CDR3: CASSLAEPFLYEQYF
J: TRBJ2-5; V: TRBV6-5; size: .; CDR3: CASSRLVWETQYF
J: TRBJ1-2; V: TRBV19; size: .; CDR3: CASSIRTGGVEGYTF
J: TRBJ2-7; V: TRBV11-2; size: once; CDR3: CASSFPGLTYEQYF
J: TRBJ2-2; V: TRBV12-2; size: few; CDR3: CASRLTGTNTGELFF
J: TRBJ2-3; V: TRBV6-1; size: .; CDR3: CASSQQGAGVTQYF
J: TRBJ2-4; V: TRBV19; size: .; CDR3: CASSIGLETKNIQYF
J: TRBJ2-7; V: TRBV28; size: .; CDR3: CASGRQGRYEQYF
J: TRBJ2-3; V: TRBV6-5; size: once; CDR3: CASTRSLTDTQYF
J: TRBJ1-2; V: TRBV4-1; size: .; CDR3: CASSQAGTSNYGYTF
J: TRBJ1-1; V: TRBV19; size: once; CDR3: CASSSVRGDAVFGTFF
J: TRBJ2-7; V: TRBV10-1; size: .; CDR3: CASSVEGRTSRTYEQYF
J: TRBJ1-3; V: TRBV4-1; size: .; CDR3: CASSQGAGSGNTIYF
J: TRBJ1-4; V: TRBV7-9; size: .; CDR3: CASSLKGEGRGITNEKLFF
J: TRBJ2-5; V: TRBV7-2; size: .; CDR3: CASPPSAGGPGETQYF
J: TRBJ2-7; V: TRBV10-3; size: .; CDR3: CAISERRLAYEQYF
J: TRBJ1-3; V: TRBV4-1; size: once; CDR3: CASSQEGQGRTGNTIYF
J: TRBJ1-2; V: TRBV28; size: .; CDR3: CASSISDGIYGYTF
J: TRBJ2-2; V: TRBV11-2; size: .; CDR3: CASSTVLAGTGELFF
J: TRBJ1-1; V: TRBV5-1; size: .; CDR3: CASSFQGNTEAFF
J: TRBJ1-5; V: TRBV29-1; size: .; CDR3: CSVDLTGGLNQPQHF